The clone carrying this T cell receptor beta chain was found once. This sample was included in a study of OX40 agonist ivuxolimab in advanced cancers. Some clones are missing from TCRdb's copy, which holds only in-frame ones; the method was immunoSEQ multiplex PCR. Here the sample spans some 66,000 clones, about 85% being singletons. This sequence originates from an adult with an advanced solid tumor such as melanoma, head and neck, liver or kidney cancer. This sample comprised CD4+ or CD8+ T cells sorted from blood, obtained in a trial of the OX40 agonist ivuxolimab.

CDR3 residues: CASSSLALGANVLTF. Here the CDR3 DNA reads TGTGCCAGCTCCTCTCTAGCGCTAGGGGCCAACGTCCTGACTTTC. The V gene is TRBV18, the J gene TRBJ2-6; maybe TRBD2 (6 bases). The germline V gene encodes CDR1 KGHSH and CDR2 LQKENI. The CDR3 is made up of 15 amino acids. V lost 6 bases to trimming and J lost 4 bases, with 13 bases between them.